This TCR beta chain stems from a study of OX40 agonist ivuxolimab in advanced cancers. Background on the study: Earlier treatment with anti-PD-1, anti-PD-L1 or anti-CTLA-4 was permitted, and under 50% had received some. Study conclusions and caveats: On average, CD8+ T cells had more expanded clones than CD4+. Expansion of clones was among the lowest in partial responders at 0.1-3.0 mg/kg. Antigens targeted by the expanded peripheral T cells were not determined.

The method was immunoSEQ multiplex PCR; TCRdb's version includes in-frame clones alone and lacks a portion of them. The data contain over 35,000 clones, approximately 84% of them singletons. This clone appeared once. Its antigen remains unidentified. The sequencing here drew on CD4+ or CD8+ T cells sorted from blood, taken in a trial of the OX40 agonist ivuxolimab. The TCR comes from an adult with an advanced solid tumor such as melanoma, head and neck, liver or kidney cancer.

The CDR3 sequence is CASSYLGGWADTQYF. CDR3 nucleotides: TGTGCCAGCAGTTACCTAGGGGGCTGGGCAGATACGCAGTATTTT. The rearrangement joins TRBV6-5 to TRBJ2-3, with 7 bases lining up with TRBD1. V was clipped by 2 bases and J by 4 bases; unmatched bases: 6. The germline V gene encodes CDR1 MNHEY and CDR2 SVGAGI. This CDR3 region has 15 residues.